What follows is one TCR beta chain and its context. This receptor's antigen is unknown. One base away there is no much larger clone; base qualities are not given. The time point label for this specimen denotes: about 28 days (+/-7) after the second vaccine dose. AZD1222 recipients with second doses at about 4 weeks or about 12 weeks were pooled, because spike-specific TCR depth and breadth did not differ between schedules. Vaccinee samples came from UK trials COV001 and COV002, including a single-blind randomized controlled phase 2/3 trial of AZD1222 (ChAdOx1 nCoV-19) in healthy adults. For TCRbeta chain sequencing, PBMC samples were collected from trial participants at day 0 and at day 28 after the second dose. The data are from a study of T cell responses to AZD1222 COVID-19 vaccine (dated by TCRdb to the early 2020s). Background for the entire study: A total of about 250 trial participants underwent TCR sequencing, of whom more than 200 had received two doses of AZD1222 and around 26 had received two doses of the MenACWY control vaccine. Enrollment into the trials was organized by age into subgroups of 18-55, 56-69 and 70-plus years, and those subgroups contained about 160, 30 and 59 TCR-sequenced participants, respectively. General findings and caveats noted by the study authors: A significant rise in spike-specific TCR breadth and depth was observed after two AZD1222 doses relative to day 0 and relative to MenACWY recipients. Most participants were white British and females outnumbered males, and the authors suggested that clonal diversity may have been underestimated. Reportedly, close to half of the unique spike-specific TCRs recognized epitopes lying outside the regions that are mutated in the B.1.351 and B.1.1.7 variants. No day 14 peak-response samples were available, so repertoires were characterized only after the peak T cell response. In the small 56-69-year group, the increase in depth fell short of significance, most likely because of low power. Only 5 to 7 AZD1222 recipients were SARS-CoV-2 seropositive at baseline, limiting conclusions about previously exposed vaccinees. CD4 TCRs associated with the vaccine covered the entire spike protein, and the dominant responses were in regions 160-218 and 743-854.

The CDR3 regions of human TCRbeta chains were subjected to immunosequencing. Per the authors' processing: TCRs in the repertoires were matched against a reference library of SARS-CoV-2-specific TCRs that had been generated with the MIRA antigen-specificity platform. Breadth was defined as the fraction of unique TCRs that were SARS-CoV-2-associated, and depth was defined as the fraction of total T cells that were SARS-CoV-2-associated. Using the MIRA data, each spike-specific TCR was mapped to the spike region that the TCR reacts to and placed in a CD4 or CD8 class. Log10-transformed breadth and depth values were compared by one-way ANOVA with Sidak's multiple comparisons tests. TCRdb mirrors the immuneACCESS table, restricted to in-frame sequences. Some clones are absent from its copies; in checked studies, under half trace to an unresolved V gene, and the reason for the others is unknown. V, J and clone size are those of that table, while D and trimming were read from the DNA. Across this sample there are 120,000 to 150,000 clones, with around nine tenths seen only once. Under 2% of the sample is in the top ten clones.

Unmatched junction bases come to 13, with V trimmed by 5 bases and J by 0 bases. The germline V gene sets CDR1 to LGHNT and CDR2 to FRNRAP. The CDR3 covers 19 residues, taking in both the cysteine and the phenylalanine. Just CDR3 DNA is preserved here, 57 bases in frame from base 1. This material consisted of peripheral blood, taken 28 days after the second AZD1222 dose. This TCR came from an adult who received the AZD1222 COVID-19 vaccine. This chain is built from TRBV12-5 and TRBJ1-1, with 12 bases aligning to TRBD1. The base sequence is TGTGCTAGTGGTCCACGGGTTGGGGGGACAGGGGGCCTGAACACTGAAGCTTTCTTT. The resulting protein is CASGPRVGGTGGLNTEAFF.